The source of this T cell receptor (beta chain) is a study of graft-versus-host responses after intestinal transplantation. Either the posterior iliac crest or another site supplied the post-transplant bone marrow. Worth noting for this clone: Its antigen is currently unknown.

Data came from immunoSEQ multiplex PCR; TCRdb stores just in-frame clones and leaves some out. The sample yields approximately 9,700 clones, 90% to 95% seen once. The V and J ends lost 2 bases and 1 base, in that order; junction bases with no gene match: 7. CDR1 is SGHRS, CDR2 YFSETQ, per germline. This CDR3 has 17 amino acids. Study observations and caveats: Ileal or blood samples showed some GvH clones first, and such clones were also found in recipient marrow.

The chain combines TRBV5-1 with TRBJ2-5, with TRBD2 identical over 11 bases. The clonotype comes from a human patient who received an intestinal transplant, so some T cells may come from the graft donor. Sequenced material: bone marrow, taken approximately 1.5 years after intestinal transplantation. The CDR3 region has the DNA TGCGCCAGCAGCTTAAGCACTAGCGGGAGTGGCCAAGAGACCCAGTACTTC. It specifies CASSLSTSGSGQETQYF.